This TCR beta chain was sequenced for a study of T cells after yellow fever vaccination. Study results and limitations: Booster samples showed a return of most primary-vaccination clones (around 96% CD4, roughly 85% CD8).

Germline V gene data show CDR1 as DFQATT and CDR2 as SNEGSKA (reference sequence). The V gene end was trimmed by 6 bases and the J gene end by 5 bases; junction bases not matched to a gene: 12. The CDR3 consists of 14 residues. Researchers made TCR cDNA using 5'RACE template switching, and this step added a universal primer site and UMIs. MiXCR, applied by TCRdb to the 5' RACE reads, yields one record per CDR3 protein. The table includes around 340,000 distinct CDR3 sequences, around 12% detected once. On this clonotype: The antigen remains unidentified.

The receptor's source is a young man who received the YFV17D yellow fever vaccine. The chain joins TRBV20-1 to TRBJ1-2; 7 nucleotides match TRBD1. The sequencing here drew on CD4+ T cells sorted from PBMCs, taken 15 days after the yellow fever booster vaccination. In DNA, the CDR3 is TGCAGTGCCAGGGCGGAAACAGGGGCTTATGGCTACACCTTC. Its translation is CSARAETGAYGYTF.